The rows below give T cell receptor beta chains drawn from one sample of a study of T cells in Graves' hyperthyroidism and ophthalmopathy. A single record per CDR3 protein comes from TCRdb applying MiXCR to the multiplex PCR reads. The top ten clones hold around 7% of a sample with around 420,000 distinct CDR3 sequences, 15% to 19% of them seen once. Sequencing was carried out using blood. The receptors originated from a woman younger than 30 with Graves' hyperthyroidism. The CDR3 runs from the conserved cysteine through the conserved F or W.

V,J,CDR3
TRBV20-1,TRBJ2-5,CSASGTSGGQEAQYF
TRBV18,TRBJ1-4,CASAQGTNEKLFF
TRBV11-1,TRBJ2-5,CASSWSGGDQETQYF
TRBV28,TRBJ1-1,CASSPFRIGMNTEAFF
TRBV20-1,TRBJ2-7,CSARDEREGYYEQYF
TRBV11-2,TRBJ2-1,CASSLVGLAGGSYNEQFF
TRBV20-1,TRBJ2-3,CSAPRSTDTQYF
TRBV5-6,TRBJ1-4,CASSLPNEKLFF
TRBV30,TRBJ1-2,CAWRGQGDYGYTF
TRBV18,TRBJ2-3,CASSPRQPDTQYF
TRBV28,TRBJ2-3,CASSLTGTPSTDTQYF
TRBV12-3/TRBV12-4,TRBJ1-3,CASSPRRGWRNTIYF
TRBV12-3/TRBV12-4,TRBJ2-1,CASSLDRTGHSYNEQFF
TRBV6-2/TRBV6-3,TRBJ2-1,CASSYSIFLRTGGDEQFF
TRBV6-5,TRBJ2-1,CASSYSIWGGLLNEQFF
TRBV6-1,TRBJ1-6,CASSLARTENSPLHF
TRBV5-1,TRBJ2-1,CASSSTSFLSYNEQFF
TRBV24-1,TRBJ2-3,CATSDFTGSDTQYF
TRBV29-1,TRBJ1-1,CSTRTGAEAFF
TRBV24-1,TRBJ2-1,CATSGTGYDYNEQFF
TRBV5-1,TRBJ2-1,CASSAGTSGAYNEQFF
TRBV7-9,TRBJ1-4,CASSLTGMNEKLFF
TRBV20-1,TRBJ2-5,CSAEPGEGLGETQYF
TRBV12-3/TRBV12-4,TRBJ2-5,CASSWEYRETQYF
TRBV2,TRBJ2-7,CASSEEGANDEHYF
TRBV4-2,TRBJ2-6,CASSPQDRLSSGANVLTF
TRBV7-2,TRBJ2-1,CASSLAGSPGLYEQFF
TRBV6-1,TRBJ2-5,CASSEDPLWTSGVQTQYF
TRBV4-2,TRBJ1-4,CASSHAGGTAEKLFF
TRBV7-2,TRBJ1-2,CASSLIGQRPRGDYGYTF
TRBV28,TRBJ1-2,CASSLSRGANYGYTF
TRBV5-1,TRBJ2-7,CASSLAASYEQYF
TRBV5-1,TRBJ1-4,CASSFQGSVEKLFF
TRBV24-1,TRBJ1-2,CASSLVPGLQRDYGYTF
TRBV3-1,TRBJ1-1,CATGPGEAFF
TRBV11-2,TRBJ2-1,CTSSLAGSHNEQFF
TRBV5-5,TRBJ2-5,CASSRPRVDQETQYF
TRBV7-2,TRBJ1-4,CASSPRQGGKLFF
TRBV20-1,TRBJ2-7,CSARTIGDRGRYEQYF
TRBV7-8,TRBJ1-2,CASSLYLDRGNTGYTF
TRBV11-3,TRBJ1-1,CASSLDRGRGSMNTEAFF
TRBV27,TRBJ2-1,CASSLSFDEQFF
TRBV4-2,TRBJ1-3,CASSQGQSAGNTIYF
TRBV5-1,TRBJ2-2,CASSLGGSGMMKNTGELFF